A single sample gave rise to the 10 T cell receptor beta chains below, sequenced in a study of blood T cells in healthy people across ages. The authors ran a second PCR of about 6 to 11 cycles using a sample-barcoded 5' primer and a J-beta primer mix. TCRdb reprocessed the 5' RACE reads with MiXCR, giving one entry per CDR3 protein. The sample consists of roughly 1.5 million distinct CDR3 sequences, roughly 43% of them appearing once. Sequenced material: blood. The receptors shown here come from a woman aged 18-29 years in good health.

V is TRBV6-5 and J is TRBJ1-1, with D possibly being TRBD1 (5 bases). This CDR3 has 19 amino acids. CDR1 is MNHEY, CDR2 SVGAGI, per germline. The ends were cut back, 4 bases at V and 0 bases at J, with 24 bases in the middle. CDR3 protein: CASSLISGNVVGMNTEAFF. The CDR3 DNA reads TGTGCCAGCAGTTTGATCTCAGGGAACGTGGTGGGAATGAACACTGAAGCTTTCTTT.

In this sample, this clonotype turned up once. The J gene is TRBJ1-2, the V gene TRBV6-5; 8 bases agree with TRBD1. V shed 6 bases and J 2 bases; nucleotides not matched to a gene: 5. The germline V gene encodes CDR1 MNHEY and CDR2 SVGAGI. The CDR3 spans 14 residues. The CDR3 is CASSYRGKNYGYTF. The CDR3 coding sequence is TGTGCCAGCAGCTACAGGGGGAAGAACTATGGCTACACCTTC.

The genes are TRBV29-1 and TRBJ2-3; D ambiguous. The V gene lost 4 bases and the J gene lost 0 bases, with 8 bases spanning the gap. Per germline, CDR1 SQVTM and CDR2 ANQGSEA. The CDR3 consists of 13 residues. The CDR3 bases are TGCAGCGTTGCGGCGGATAGCACAGATACGCAGTATTTT. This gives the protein CSVAADSTDTQYF.

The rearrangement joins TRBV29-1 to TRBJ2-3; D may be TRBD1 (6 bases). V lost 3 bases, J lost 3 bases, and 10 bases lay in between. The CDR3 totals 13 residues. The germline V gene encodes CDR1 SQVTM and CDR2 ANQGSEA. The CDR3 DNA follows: TGCAGCGTTGACAGGGGAGTGACAGATACGCAGTATTTT. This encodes CSVDRGVTDTQYF.

Written as DNA, the CDR3 is TGTGCCATCAGCCGCCCCGAATCGGGACAGAACAACTATGGCTACACCTTC. Residues: CAISRPESGQNNYGYTF. The chain combines TRBV10-3 with TRBJ1-2; TRBD1 agrees at 7 bases. Losses at the gene ends were 6 bases for V and 2 bases for J; bases not matched to a gene: 15. The CDR3 spans 17 residues. Per the germline V gene, CDR1 is ENHRY and CDR2 is SYGVKD.

In nucleotides, the CDR3 is TGTGCCAGCAGTTCGGTGGGAAACACAGATACGCAGTATTTT. This encodes CASSSVGNTDTQYF. The rearrangement uses TRBV28 and TRBJ2-3, with D unclear. The CDR3 runs 14 residues. Deletions cut 4 bases from V and 2 bases from J, with 10 bases between. Germline CDR1 and CDR2: MDHEN and SYDVKM.

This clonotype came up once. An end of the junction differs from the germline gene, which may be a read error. As DNA, the CDR3 is TGCGGTGCTAACCGGGGTAGCTCCTACGAGCAGTACTTC. Its protein product is CGANRGSSYEQYF. J is TRBJ2-7 and V is TRBV20-1; possibly TRBD2 for D (5 bases). The germline V gene encodes CDR1 DFQATT and CDR2 SNEGSKA (reference sequence). The length of the CDR3 is 13 residues.

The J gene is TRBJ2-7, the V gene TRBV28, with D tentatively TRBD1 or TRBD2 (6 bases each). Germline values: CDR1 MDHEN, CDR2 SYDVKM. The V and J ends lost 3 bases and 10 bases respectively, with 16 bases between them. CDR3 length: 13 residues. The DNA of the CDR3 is TGTGCCAGCAGTTTGAATAGTCCGGGGGCCCAGTACTTC. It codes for CASSLNSPGAQYF.

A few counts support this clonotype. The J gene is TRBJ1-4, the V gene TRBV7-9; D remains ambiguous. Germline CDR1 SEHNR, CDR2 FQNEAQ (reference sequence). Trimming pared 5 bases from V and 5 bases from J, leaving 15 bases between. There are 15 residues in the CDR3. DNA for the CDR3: TGTGCCAGCAGCGTGAACCGGGGAACCAATGAAAAACTGTTTTTT. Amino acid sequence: CASSVNRGTNEKLFF. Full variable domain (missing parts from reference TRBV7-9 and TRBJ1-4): DTGVSQNPRHKITKRGQNVTFRCDPISEHNRLYWYRQTLGQGPEFLTYFQNEAQLEKSRLLSDRFSAERPKGSFSTLEIQRTEQGDSAMYLCASSVNRGTNEKLFFGSGTQLSVL.

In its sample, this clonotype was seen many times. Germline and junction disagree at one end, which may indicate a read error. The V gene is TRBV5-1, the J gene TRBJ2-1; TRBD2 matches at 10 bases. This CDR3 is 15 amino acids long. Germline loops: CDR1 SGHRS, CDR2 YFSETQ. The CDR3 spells CASSLGLAGGSEQFF. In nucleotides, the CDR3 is TGTGCCAGCAGTTTAGGGTTAGCGGGGGGTAGTGAGCAGTTCTTC.